A selection of T cell receptor beta chains follows, all from one sample in a study of low-dose radiotherapy and immunotherapy resistance in tumors. A single record per CDR3 protein comes from TCRdb applying MiXCR to the reads. Of under 95,000 distinct CDR3 sequences in the sample, roughly 17% were seen once. Sequencing used PBMCs, obtained after low-dose radiotherapy plus immunotherapy. The receptors shown here come from a male donor with prostate cancer. Each CDR3 is given with its conserved first and last residue. The D gene is left open where the match is weak. Clone size, where shown, is once, few, many, or a class for clones that have expanded.

D gene,clone size,V gene,J gene,CDR3 DNA,CDR3 protein
.,many,TRBV29-1,TRBJ2-1,TGCAGCGTTGAAGAAAAGTCCAATGAGCAGTTCTTC,CSVEEKSNEQFF
TRBD1,many,TRBV15,TRBJ2-6,TGTGCCACCAGACATGACAGGGGGCAATCTGGGGCCAACGTCCTGACTTTC,CATRHDRGQSGANVLTF
TRBD1,many,TRBV28,TRBJ2-7,TGTGCCAGCAGTCCACGACAGGGGGCTTTAGCGGGGTCCACCGAGCAGTACTTC,CASSPRQGALAGSTEQYF
.,.,TRBV7-2,TRBJ1-2,TGTGCCAGCAGCTTATCCCCAGGGAGGGGTGGTGGCTACACCTTC,CASSLSPGRGGGYTF
.,many,TRBV7-9,TRBJ2-7,TGTGCCAGCAGCTTAGTTGGGGGGCGAAAATACGAGCAGTACTTC,CASSLVGGRKYEQYF
TRBD1,many,TRBV6-2/TRBV6-3,TRBJ1-5,TGTGCCAGCAGCTGGGACAGGAACGATCAGCCCCAGCATTTT,CASSWDRNDQPQHF
.,once,TRBV12-3/TRBV12-4,TRBJ2-1,TGTGCCAGCAGTTTAAATCGCGGGTCGGGCGCGGAGCAGTTCTTC,CASSLNRGSGAEQFF
.,many,TRBV28,TRBJ1-1,TGTGCCAGCACCCACGGCGCTACCCTGAACACTGAAGCTTTCTTT,CASTHGATLNTEAFF
TRBD2,many,TRBV15,TRBJ2-2,TGTGCCACCAGCAGAGATTTGCTAGCGGGACCCGGGGAGCTGTTTTTT,CATSRDLLAGPGELFF
.,many,TRBV27,TRBJ2-1,TGTGCCAGTCAAAGGGGGAGGAGTTACAATGAGCAGTTCTTC,CASQRGRSYNEQFF
.,many,TRBV27,TRBJ1-5,TGTGCCAGCAGTTCCACCTTAGGACAGCCCCAGCATTTT,CASSSTLGQPQHF
TRBD2,many,TRBV29-1,TRBJ2-7,TGCAGCGTTGAGGGACTAGCTGCCGGCGAGCAGTACTTC,CSVEGLAAGEQYF
.,.,TRBV6-2/TRBV6-3,TRBJ1-1,TGTGCCAGCAGTTACTCGATGGTGACGGTGAACACTGAAGCTTTCTTT,CASSYSMVTVNTEAFF
.,.,TRBV24-1,TRBJ2-3,TGTGTCACCAGTGATGGGGGACTCACAGATACGCAGTATTTT,CVTSDGGLTDTQYF
TRBD2,many,TRBV6-2/TRBV6-3,TRBJ2-7,TGTGCCAGCAGTCTGTTGCGGGAGGGATCGGTCGAGCAGTACTTC,CASSLLREGSVEQYF
.,many,TRBV6-5,TRBJ2-6,TGTGCCAGCAGTTCCAGACTCCGGGGGGCCAACGTCCTGACTTTC,CASSSRLRGANVLTF
.,many,TRBV20-1,TRBJ2-3,TGCAGTGCCACCAGGGGCACAGATACGCAGTATTTT,CSATRGTDTQYF
.,many,TRBV7-9,TRBJ1-4,TGTGCCAGCAGCGTTTACTTGAACCACAAGGGAAAACTGTTTTTT,CASSVYLNHKGKLFF
.,many,TRBV30,TRBJ2-2,TGTGCCTGGAGTGACAGCTCTAGAAACACCGGGGAGCTGTTTTTT,CAWSDSSRNTGELFF
.,many,TRBV28,TRBJ1-5,TGTGCCAGCAGTCCCACCGGGGGAGGAGGTAATCAGCCCCAGCATTTT,CASSPTGGGGNQPQHF